Below are 27 T cell receptor beta chains sequenced from a single sample in a study of regulatory T cells in long-lasting Graves disease. The TCR beta library used iRepertoire HTBI primers with Arm-PCR amplification of CDR3. TCRdb re-analysed the multiplex PCR reads in MiXCR, keeping a single row per CDR3 protein. The table includes 600,000 to 650,000 distinct CDR3 sequences, 16% detected once. The time point denotes: newly diagnosed GD, antithyroid drugs for less than 3 months. The TCR library was prepared using RNA isolated from PBMCs. The data also belong to a second study, concerning T cells in Graves' hyperthyroidism and ophthalmopathy.

The sequences come from peripheral blood mononuclear cells (PBMCs), collected at new diagnosis, from a patient treated with antithyroid drugs. All receptors come from a woman aged 30 to 39 with Graves disease.

This clonotype was observed many times. The chain links TRBV19 to TRBJ1-5; D is unresolved. The CDR3 is 13 amino acids. The germline V gene has CDR1 LNHDA and CDR2 SQIVND (reference sequence). Between the trimmed V and J ends, which lost 3 bases and 6 bases, there was a span of 9 bases. The CDR3 reads CASSMGTGQPQHF. CDR3 nucleotides: TGTGCCAGTAGTATGGGAACCGGTCAGCCCCAGCATTTT.

The chain links TRBV6-1 to TRBJ1-1; possible D gene TRBD1, 6 bases. The V end was cut by 5 bases, the J end by 5 bases, with 18 bases between. The CDR3 length is 15 residues. Germline values: CDR1 MNHNS, CDR2 SASEGT. The CDR3 here is CASSPAGEGRTEAFF. The CDR3 DNA reads as TGTGCCAGCAGTCCGGCAGGGGAGGGACGAACTGAAGCTTTCTTT.

In regard to this clonotype: Mismatch with germline at one junction end may stem from a read error. The V gene is TRBV6-1, the J gene TRBJ1-4; 9 bases line up with TRBD1. The V gene's germline CDR1 is MNHNS and CDR2 SASEGT. CDR3 length: 18 amino acids. The CDR3 region is CASSPTGTGISSSEKLLF. CDR3 DNA: TGTGCCAGCAGTCCGACCGGGACAGGGATTTCCTCCAGTGAAAAACTGTTATTT.

This rearrangement joins TRBV6-1 to TRBJ1-2; 8 nucleotides align to TRBD1. There are 13 residues in the CDR3. Trimming removed 4 bases from V and 8 bases from J; junction bases left unmatched: 6. CDR1 is MNHNS and CDR2 is SASEGT in the germline V gene. The CDR3: CASSADRGGGYTF. The CDR3 DNA reads as TGTGCCAGCAGTGCCGACAGGGGCGGGGGCTACACCTTC.

This clonotype came up many times. The chain combines TRBV20-1 with TRBJ2-7; 7 nucleotides agree with TRBD1. The CDR3 contains 12 residues. From germline, CDR1 is DFQATT and CDR2 SNEGSKA (reference sequence). V gave up 1 base and J gave up 4 bases; unmatched junction bases: 1. CDR3 region: CSARGQGYEQYF. The CDR3 nucleotides are TGCAGTGCTAGAGGACAGGGTTACGAGCAGTACTTC.

V and J are TRBV12-3 or TRBV12-4 and TRBJ2-2; D is unresolved. V lost 7 bases to trimming and J lost 8 bases, with 14 bases between them. CDR3 length equals 13 residues. The CDR3 region is CASTAGLVGELFF. The CDR3 nucleotides are TGTGCCAGCACTGCCGGGTTGGTAGGGGAGCTGTTTTTT.

This clonotype was counted ten times or more. The J gene is TRBJ2-3, the V gene TRBV25-1, with D tentatively TRBD2 (6 bases). Germline V gene lookup returns CDR1 MGHDK and CDR2 SYGVNS. The CDR3 covers 15 residues. The V gene lost 1 base and the J gene lost 0 bases, with 8 bases spanning the gap. The DNA of the CDR3 is TGTGCCAGCAGTGAATCGAGCGGGAGCACAGATACGCAGTATTTT. It is translated as CASSESSGSTDTQYF.

This clonotype was picked up a small number of times. This rearrangement joins TRBV20-1 to TRBJ2-3; the match to TRBD1 covers 9 bases. Germline V lookup: CDR1 DFQATT, CDR2 SNEGSKA (reference sequence). The V gene end was trimmed by 7 bases and the J gene end by 14 bases; junction bases not matched to a gene: 16. There are 13 residues in the CDR3. The CDR3 loop is CSGGGQGPSGLYF. Here the CDR3 DNA reads TGCAGTGGGGGGGGACAGGGCCCCTCTGGACTGTATTTT.

This clonotype was observed at least ten times. The rearrangement links TRBV6-2 or TRBV6-3 to TRBJ2-7; D tentatively fits TRBD1 or TRBD2 (6 bases each). V was cut by 2 bases and J by 0 bases, with 14 bases left in between. This CDR3 spans 16 amino acids. The V gene's germline CDR1 is MNHEY and CDR2 SVGEGT. CDR3 sequence (DNA): TGTGCCAGCAGTTACACGGGGGCTCCGAGCTCCTACGAGCAGTACTTC. Translated: CASSYTGAPSSYEQYF.

The CDR3 loop reads CASRARTSGRGGELFF. CDR3 nucleotides: TGTGCCAGCAGGGCAAGGACTAGCGGGAGGGGCGGGGAGCTGTTTTTT. The V call is TRBV2, the J call TRBJ2-2; 15 bases are shared with TRBD2. V trimming: 6 bases; J trimming: 7 bases; junction bases outside the gene matches: 6. Germline V gives CDR1 SNHLY, CDR2 FYNNEI. CDR3 length: 16 residues.

In its sample, this clonotype was seen a few times. A single base separates this from a much larger clone, so it may be a read error. The chain links TRBV28 to TRBJ1-1, with D hard to call. CDR1 MDHEN and CDR2 SYDVKM come from the germline V gene. This CDR3 is built from 14 residues. DNA of the CDR3: TGTGCCAGCAGTCGCCCCGAGTGGAACACTGAAGCTCTCTTT. Amino acids: CASSRPEWNTEALF. The full variable domain, its missing parts supplied by reference TRBV28 and TRBJ1-1, is DVKVTQSSRYLVKRTGEKVFLECVQDMDHENMFWYRQDPGLGLRLIYFSYDVKMKEKGDIPEGYSVSREKKERFSLILESASTNQTSMYLCASSRPEWNTEALFGQGTRLTVV.

This clonotype was picked up a small number of times. The V and J genes are TRBV20-1 and TRBJ2-7, with D perhaps being TRBD1 or TRBD2 (5 bases each). In germline, CDR1 is DFQATT, CDR2 SNEGSKA (reference sequence). The CDR3 covers 12 residues. Trimming pared 1 base from V and 2 bases from J, leaving 6 bases between. CDR3 in DNA: TGCAGTGCTAGAGGGGACGCCTACGAGCAGTACTTC. As protein: CSARGDAYEQYF.

A remark on this clonotype: This is likely an artifact of a read error, given a far larger clone one base away. The chain employs TRBV10-3 and TRBJ1-1; 8 nucleotides agree with TRBD1. Germline loops: CDR1 ENHRY, CDR2 SYGVKD. V gave up 5 bases and J gave up 4 bases; unmatched junction bases: 15. The CDR3 contains 17 residues. This CDR3 is CAISYPRETGVGTEAFF. In nucleotides, the CDR3 is TGTGCCATCAGTTACCCCCGTGAGACAGGGGTAGGCACTGAAGCTTTCTTT.

The gene calls are TRBV27 and TRBJ2-2, with TRBD2 identical over 8 bases. The CDR3 contains 17 residues. With 2 bases clipped from V and 9 bases from J, the junction kept 14 bases outside the gene matches. Looked up from germline, CDR1 is MNHEY and CDR2 is SMNVEV (reference sequence). The CDR3 DNA reads as TGTGCCAGCAGTTTAACGACCGGGACTAGGTTAATGCGGGAGCTGTTTTTT. It codes for CASSLTTGTRLMRELFF.

This clonotype came up a few times. The J gene is TRBJ2-1, the V gene TRBV9; 7 bases align to TRBD2. Germline V gives CDR1 SGDLS, CDR2 YYNGEE. This CDR3 spans 16 amino acids. V lost 4 bases, J lost 4 bases, and 11 bases stayed unmatched. The CDR3 loop reads CASSRDPSGVYNEQFF. The CDR3 DNA follows: TGTGCCAGCAGCCGTGACCCTAGCGGAGTTTACAATGAGCAGTTCTTC.

This clonotype has at least ten counts. The V call is TRBV28, the J call TRBJ1-5, with D possibly matching TRBD1 (5 bases). CDR1 is MDHEN and CDR2 is SYDVKM in the germline V gene. The CDR3 has 15 amino acids. Trimming pared 5 bases from V and 4 bases from J, leaving 15 bases between. CDR3 in DNA: TGTGCCAGCAGTGCCGCCCGGGGACTGAATCAGCCCCAGCATTTT. Translation: CASSAARGLNQPQHF.

The chain has TRBV19 and TRBJ2-4; the D is unclear. The V gene's germline CDR1 is LNHDA and CDR2 SQIVND (reference sequence). The CDR3 is 15 residues long. Between the trimmed V and J ends, which lost 4 bases and 3 bases, there was a span of 13 bases. As DNA, the CDR3 is TGTGCCAGTAGTACCCAGGACGTCAGCAAAAACATTCAGTACTTC. It is translated as CASSTQDVSKNIQYF.

This clonotype was observed at least ten times. The chain links TRBV27 to TRBJ2-2; D is possibly TRBD1 (6 bases). Germline lookup yields CDR1 MNHEY and CDR2 SMNVEV (reference sequence). Trimming took off 4 bases at V and 6 bases at J, with 9 bases between the two ends. This CDR3 has 13 amino acids. CDR3 bases: TGTGCCAGCAGTTCAGGGGACGCCGGGGAGCTGTTTTTT. Its translation is CASSSGDAGELFF.

In this sample, this clonotype turned up many times. J is TRBJ2-4 and V is TRBV6-5; D unclear. CDR1 is MNHEY and CDR2 is SVGAGI in the germline V gene. The CDR3 loop spans 14 amino acids. The V gene lost 0 bases and the J gene lost 1 base, with 4 bases spanning the gap. CDR3 in amino acids: CASSYSNAKNIQYF. In nucleotides, the CDR3 is TGTGCCAGCAGTTACTCAAACGCCAAAAACATTCAGTACTTC.

The CDR3, as DNA: TGCAGCGTGGGCCCGGGACAGAACACCGGGGAGCTGTTTTTT. This codes for CSVGPGQNTGELFF. The gene calls are TRBV29-1 and TRBJ2-2, with D possibly matching TRBD1 (6 bases). Trimming removed 6 bases from V and 1 base from J, with 12 bases in between. This CDR3 is 14 amino acids long. CDR1 is SQVTM and CDR2 is ANQGSEA in the germline V gene.

This clonotype was counted many times. This rearrangement joins TRBV2 to TRBJ2-5; no reliable D call. The CDR3 runs to 13 residues. The V end lost 1 base, the J end lost 10 bases, and 13 bases lay between the germline ends. The germline CDR1 and CDR2 sequences are SNHLY and FYNNEI. The CDR3 protein is CASSEGNPRSQYF. CDR3 bases: TGTGCCAGCAGTGAAGGTAACCCGAGGAGCCAGTACTTC.

Many counts were recorded for this clonotype. The chain recombines TRBV25-1 with TRBJ2-5, with 10 bases that match TRBD1. There are 15 residues in the CDR3. Germline V CDR1 and CDR2: MGHDK, SYGVNS. J lost 5 bases, V lost 4 bases, and 7 bases had no gene match. DNA for the CDR3: TGTGCCAGCAGTGGGACCGGGACAGGGGTTGAGACCCAGTACTTC. Translating gives CASSGTGTGVETQYF.

Details on this clonotype: A much larger clone is a single base away; this may be a read error. The chain joins TRBV3-1 to TRBJ2-7; D is unclear. V lost 5 bases and J lost 6, with 11 bases in between. This CDR3 contains 12 residues. Per the germline V gene, CDR1 is LGHDT and CDR2 is YNNKEL (reference sequence). As DNA, the CDR3 is TGTGCCAGCAGCTGCGTTGGCGGCGAGCAGTACTTC. Translation: CASSCVGGEQYF.

This clonotype appeared a few times. The chain is built from TRBV5-1 and TRBJ2-5; TRBD1 matches at 8 bases. Trimming cost V 4 bases and J 0 bases; bases outside gene matches: 5. Looked up from germline, CDR1 is SGHRS and CDR2 is YFSETQ. The length of the CDR3 is 15 residues. In DNA, the CDR3 is TGCGCCAGCAGCGCCGGACAGGGATACCAAGAGACCCAGTACTTC. Translation: CASSAGQGYQETQYF.

The chain carries TRBV7-2 and TRBJ2-3; D may be TRBD2 (7 bases). The CDR3 length is 13 residues. Trimming removed 2 bases from V and 8 bases from J, with 11 bases in between. The germline CDR1 and CDR2 sequences are SGHTA and FQGNSA. In nucleotides, the CDR3 is TGTGCCAGCAGCTTAAAGGGGGAGGGTACGCAGTATTTT. Its protein product is CASSLKGEGTQYF.

The rearrangement joins TRBV19 to TRBJ2-7, with 7 bases identical to TRBD2. The CDR3 spans 15 residues. V trimming: 3 bases; J trimming: 2 bases; junction bases outside the gene matches: 7. Looked up from germline, CDR1 is LNHDA and CDR2 is SQIVND (reference sequence). CDR3 in amino acids: CASSMAQRGAYEQYF. The CDR3 DNA follows: TGTGCCAGTAGTATGGCTCAGCGGGGAGCCTACGAGCAGTACTTC.

This clonotype showed up just a few times. The chain couples TRBV29-1 to TRBJ1-2, with a tentative D call TRBD1 (5 bases). The CDR3 consists of 13 residues. Germline CDR1 is SQVTM and CDR2 is ANQGSEA. Trimming removed 3 bases at V and 6 bases at J, with 14 bases between. The CDR3: CSVERDGGDGYTF. For the CDR3, the DNA is TGCAGCGTTGAGAGGGACGGAGGAGATGGCTACACCTTC.